A selection of T cell receptor beta chains follows, all from one sample in a study of cytomegalovirus exposure and HLA in healthy donors. Produced via immunoSEQ multiplex PCR; TCRdb's table is partial and in-frame only. The sample has some 180,000 clones, around 85% seen once; the top ten hold about 2.3%. The sequencing sample was made of PBMCs. The receptors come from a male donor in good health and CMV-seronegative. CDR3s include the opening cysteine and the closing phenylalanine or tryptophan. The D gene is left open where the match is weak. Size is stated for part of the rows, as once, few or many counts, or as a class when the clone is expanded.

J: TRBJ1-3; size: -; V: TRBV9; D: TRBD1; CDR3: CASSVPLQGEASGNTIYF; DNA: TGTGCCAGCAGCGTACCTCTACAGGGGGAGGCTTCTGGAAACACCATATATTTT
J: TRBJ1-2; size: -; V: TRBV19; D: -; CDR3: CASSARVTDAYGYTF; DNA: TGTGCCAGTAGTGCCAGGGTTACAGACGCTTATGGCTACACCTTC
J: TRBJ2-7; size: -; V: TRBV6-6; D: -; CDR3: CASSYSGVYEQYF; DNA: TGTGCCAGCAGTTACTCAGGGGTCTACGAGCAGTACTTC
J: TRBJ2-7; size: few; V: TRBV4-1; D: TRBD2; CDR3: CASSPLLRTSGYEQYF; DNA: TGCGCCAGCAGCCCCCTCTTAAGGACTAGCGGCTACGAGCAGTACTTC
J: TRBJ2-3; size: -; V: TRBV2; D: TRBD2; CDR3: CASSEVPSGGEQYF; DNA: TGTGCCAGCAGTGAAGTGCCTAGCGGGGGGGAGCAGTATTTT
J: TRBJ1-4; size: -; V: TRBV7-9; D: -; CDR3: CASSPDTSRGGEKLFF; DNA: TGTGCCAGCAGCCCCGACACTTCCCGAGGAGGTGAAAAACTGTTTTTT
J: TRBJ2-7; size: -; V: TRBV4-1; D: -; CDR3: CASSQESRGRGEQYF; DNA: TGCGCCAGCAGCCAAGAGAGCAGGGGCAGAGGGGAGCAGTACTTC
J: TRBJ2-5; size: -; V: TRBV9; D: TRBD1; CDR3: CASSAGQGAWETQYF; DNA: TGTGCCAGCAGCGCAGGACAGGGGGCGTGGGAGACCCAGTACTTC
J: TRBJ1-3; size: -; V: TRBV30; D: -; CDR3: CAWSRGGASGNTIYF; DNA: TGTGCCTGGAGTCGTGGCGGAGCCTCTGGAAACACCATATATTTT
J: TRBJ2-6; size: -; V: TRBV30; D: -; CDR3: CAWSVQTDVNSGANVPTF; DNA: TGTGCCTGGAGTGTACAAACCGACGTAAACTCTGGGGCCAACGTCCCGACTTTC
J: TRBJ2-3; size: -; V: TRBV6-4; D: -; CDR3: CASRGTGNRTDTQYF; DNA: TGTGCCAGCAGGGGCACAGGAAATCGCACAGATACGCAGTATTTT
J: TRBJ1-5; size: -; V: TRBV6-5; D: -; CDR3: CASSWTQNQPQHF; DNA: TGTGCCAGCAGCTGGACACAAAATCAGCCCCAGCATTTT
J: TRBJ2-7; size: -; V: TRBV9; D: TRBD1; CDR3: CASSKAGTGGPYEQYF; DNA: TGTGCCAGCAGCAAAGCCGGGACAGGGGGTCCCTACGAGCAGTACTTC
J: TRBJ1-6; size: -; V: TRBV21-1; D: -; CDR3: CASSKLGGCAYNSPLHF; DNA: TGTGCCAGCAGCAAATTGGGGGGGTGTGCCTATAATTCACCCCTCCACTTT
J: TRBJ1-3; size: -; V: TRBV5-4; D: TRBD1; CDR3: CASSLKGTGVNTIYF; DNA: TGTGCCAGCAGCTTGAAAGGGACAGGGGTTAACACCATATATTTT
J: TRBJ2-3; size: -; V: TRBV2; D: -; CDR3: CASTYTDTQYF; DNA: TGTGCCAGCACCTATACAGATACGCAGTATTTT
J: TRBJ2-5; size: once; V: TRBV5-1; D: -; CDR3: CASSLMPGDQETQYF; DNA: TGCGCCAGCAGCTTGATGCCGGGAGATCAAGAGACCCAGTACTTC
J: TRBJ1-2; size: -; V: TRBV7-8; D: -; CDR3: CASSSGGRAYGYTF; DNA: TGTGCCAGCAGCTCCGGAGGTAGGGCCTATGGCTACACCTTC
J: TRBJ1-2; size: -; V: TRBV6-4; D: TRBD1; CDR3: CASSDRTGSGYTF; DNA: TGTGCCAGCAGTGATCGGACAGGCTCTGGCTACACCTTC
J: TRBJ1-4; size: -; V: TRBV4-2; D: TRBD1; CDR3: CASSQDWDSTNEKLFF; DNA: TGTGCCAGCAGCCAAGATTGGGACAGTACTAATGAAAAACTGTTTTTT
J: TRBJ2-7; size: -; V: TRBV5-1; D: -; CDR3: CASSLGTVSYEQYF; DNA: TGCGCCAGCAGCTTGGGGACAGTCTCCTACGAGCAGTACTTC
J: TRBJ2-5; size: -; V: TRBV27; D: TRBD2; CDR3: CASSPLAGAQETQYF; DNA: TGTGCCAGCAGCCCGCTAGCGGGGGCTCAAGAGACCCAGTACTTC
J: TRBJ1-4; size: -; V: TRBV5-1; D: -; CDR3: CASSLTGLNEKLFF; DNA: TGCGCCAGCAGCTTGACAGGGCTAAATGAAAAACTGTTTTTT
J: TRBJ2-7; size: -; V: TRBV6-6; D: -; CDR3: CASSYRGLSYEQYF; DNA: TGTGCCAGCAGTTATCGGGGACTCTCCTACGAGCAGTACTTC
J: TRBJ2-5; size: -; V: TRBV10-1; D: -; CDR3: CASSPGHGETQYF; DNA: TGCGCCAGCAGTCCAGGGCACGGAGAGACCCAGTACTTC
J: TRBJ1-6; size: -; V: TRBV19; D: TRBD1; CDR3: CASGQAYNSPLHF; DNA: TGTGCCAGCGGACAGGCTTATAATTCACCCCTCCACTTT
J: TRBJ2-3; size: few; V: TRBV18; D: -; CDR3: CASSTGPHGTDTQYF; DNA: TGTGCCAGCTCAACAGGCCCCCATGGCACAGATACGCAGTATTTT
J: TRBJ1-1; size: -; V: TRBV30; D: -; CDR3: CAWSASIDKQGNTEAFF; DNA: TGTGCCTGGAGTGCATCAATAGATAAACAGGGGAACACTGAAGCTTTCTTT
J: TRBJ2-7; size: -; V: TRBV10-1; D: -; CDR3: CASSEHSGGESSYEQYF; DNA: TGCGCCAGCAGTGAGCATTCGGGTGGCGAGAGCTCCTACGAGCAGTACTTC
J: TRBJ2-1; size: -; V: TRBV15; D: TRBD1; CDR3: CATSRGIIDRGLLNEQFF; DNA: TGTGCCACCAGCAGGGGAATTATCGACAGGGGGCTTCTAAATGAGCAGTTCTTC
J: TRBJ1-5; size: -; V: TRBV10-2; D: -; CDR3: CASSEIQLDQPQHF; DNA: TGCGCCAGCAGTGAGATCCAACTGGATCAGCCCCAGCATTTT
J: TRBJ2-1; size: -; V: TRBV10-2; D: -; CDR3: CASSTTEQFF; DNA: TGCGCCAGCAGTACTACCGAGCAGTTCTTC
J: TRBJ2-7; size: -; V: TRBV11-3; D: -; CDR3: CASSDRNSYEQYF; DNA: TGTGCCAGCAGCGACAGGAACTCCTACGAGCAGTACTTC
J: TRBJ2-7; size: -; V: TRBV7-7; D: TRBD1; CDR3: CASSLTPGGEQYF; DNA: TGTGCTAGCAGCCTCACACCAGGGGGCGAGCAGTACTTC
J: TRBJ1-1; size: -; V: TRBV6-4; D: -; CDR3: CASSDSGGENTEAFF; DNA: TGTGCCAGCAGTGACTCGGGGGGAGAAAACACTGAAGCTTTCTTT
J: TRBJ1-2; size: -; V: TRBV7-9; D: TRBD1; CDR3: CASGRTGTGEGYTF; DNA: TGTGCCAGCGGAAGAACCGGGACAGGGGAAGGCTACACCTTC
J: TRBJ1-4; size: -; V: TRBV6-1; D: TRBD1; CDR3: CASSPRQGREKLFF; DNA: TGTGCCAGCAGTCCCCGACAGGGGCGTGAAAAACTGTTTTTT